The T cell receptor beta chain described here comes from a study of blood T cells in healthy people across ages. Study-level information: Template switching recovered approximately one barcoded beta molecule for every two T cells.

V dropped 3 bases and J dropped 4 bases, with 11 bases sitting between them. CDR1 and CDR2 (germline): KGHDR, SFDVKD. The CDR3 totals 14 residues. A few counts support this clonotype. Antigen: not known. Overall study findings and caveats: Significant beta diversity loss was already apparent by age about 42, declining roughly linearly. PBMCs were not sorted, which prevented a conclusive comparison of naive versus antigen-experienced cells.

It was with a sample-barcoded 5' primer and a J-beta primer mix that a second PCR of roughly 7 to 12 cycles was run. Every cDNA molecule carried a tag from a template-switch adaptor bearing 12 random nucleotides. TCRdb itself ran the 5' RACE reads through MiXCR, one entry per CDR3 protein. The data contain 1,300,000 or so distinct CDR3 sequences, 59% of them singletons. The receptor's source is a man aged 18 to 29 in good health. The chain links TRBV24-1 to TRBJ2-5; D is unclear. Material: blood. The CDR3 loop is CATSDPKDAETQYF. The CDR3 nucleotides read TGTGCCACCAGTGATCCAAAGGACGCAGAGACCCAGTACTTC.